The clone carrying this T cell receptor beta chain is classed as medium-sized (0.01 to 0.1%) by frequency. Its target is unknown. Each sample's input was roughly 270 ng genomic DNA, 30,000 to 45,000 genome equivalents. CDR3 length: 17 amino acids. The germline CDR1 and CDR2 sequences are KGHSH and LQKENI. The sample originates from a study of T cell clusters in autoimmune cytopenias. General study points: No cluster-lack signature appeared between secondary cytopenia and chronic lymphocytic leukemia patients, apparently due to lymphoma masking.

Multiplex touch-down PCR amplified TRB using TRB-A and TRB-B pools in one tube. One entry per CDR3 protein, without DNA, is what TCRdb gives after re-calling the multiplex PCR reads. The listing contains thousands of distinct CDR3 sequences. The origin of this receptor is a human donor with an autoimmune cytopenia or autoimmune hepatitis (not recorded which). Sequencing used peripheral blood. The J gene is TRBJ2-6, the V gene TRBV18; lacking DNA, the TRBD1 call made by TCRdb goes unchecked. The CDR3 loop is CASSPRTSLGGANVLTF.